This T cell receptor (beta chain) was recovered during a study of T cell changes during pregnancy in multiple sclerosis. Produced via immunoSEQ multiplex PCR; TCRdb's table is partial and in-frame only. The sample lists 100,000 or so clones; 94% were seen once. The sequence came from a female donor in good health, enrolled as a control in a pregnancy study. The source was peripheral blood, collected after pregnancy.

This CDR3 is CASSARQGKETQYF. The CDR3 DNA reads TGTGCCAGCTCAGCCAGACAGGGGAAAGAGACCCAGTACTTC. This chain uses TRBV18 with TRBJ2-5, with 8 bases lining up with TRBD1. Germline V CDR1 and CDR2: KGHSH, LQKENI. V lost 5 bases to trimming and J lost 3 bases; unmatched junction nucleotides: 5. This CDR3 is 14 amino acids long.